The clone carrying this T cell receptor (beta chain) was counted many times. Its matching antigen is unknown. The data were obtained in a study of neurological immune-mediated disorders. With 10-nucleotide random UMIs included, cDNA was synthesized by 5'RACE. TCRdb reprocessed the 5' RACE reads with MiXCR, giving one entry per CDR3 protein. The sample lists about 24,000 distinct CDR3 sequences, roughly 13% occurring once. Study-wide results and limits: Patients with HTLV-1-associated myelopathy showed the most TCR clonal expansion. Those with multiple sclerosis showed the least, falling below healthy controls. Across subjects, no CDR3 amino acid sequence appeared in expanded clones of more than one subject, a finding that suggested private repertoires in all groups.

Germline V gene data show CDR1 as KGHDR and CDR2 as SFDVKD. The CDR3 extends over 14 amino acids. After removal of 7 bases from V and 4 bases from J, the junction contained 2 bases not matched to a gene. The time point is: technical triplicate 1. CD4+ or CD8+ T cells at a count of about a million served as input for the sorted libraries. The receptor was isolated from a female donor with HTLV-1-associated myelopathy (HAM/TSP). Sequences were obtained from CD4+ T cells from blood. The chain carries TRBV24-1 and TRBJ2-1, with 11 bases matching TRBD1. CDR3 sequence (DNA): TGTGCCACCAGCCGGGACAGGGGGTACAATGAGCAGTTCTTC. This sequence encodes CATSRDRGYNEQFF.